This TCR beta chain was recovered during a study of blood T cell repertoires in COVID-19. Study-wide context: Sources were T cells, B-cell-depleted T cells, or PBMCs; the material itself was cDNA or gDNA.

This clone showed up just once. This CDR3 is 18 amino acids long. Germline CDR1 LGHNA, CDR2 YNFKEQ. The V and J ends lost 0 bases and 4 bases respectively, with 21 bases between them. Repertoires were generated with immunoSEQ multiplex PCR, while TCRdb's copy carries only in-frame clones and drops some. The sample yields about 15,000 clones, 80% to 90% seen once. Sequencing was performed on peripheral blood. The TCR comes from a man between 65 and 79 years old in a cohort sampled during active COVID-19. The genes are TRBV4-2 and TRBJ1-2, with a possible D match to TRBD1 (5 bases). The CDR3: CASSQDPNSGQGAYGYTF. CDR3 DNA: TGTGCCAGCAGCCAAGATCCGAATAGTGGGCAGGGTGCCTATGGCTACACCTTC.